This TCR beta chain derives from a study of OX40 agonist ivuxolimab in advanced cancers. Profiled with immunoSEQ multiplex PCR; TCRdb holds only in-frame clones, not every one. The data show 26,000 or so clones, with approximately 83% seen just once and over 11% held by the top ten. V lost 0 bases to trimming and J lost 4 bases, with 15 bases between them. Germline V lookup: CDR1 SGHRS, CDR2 YFSETQ. This CDR3 is 16 amino acids long. Sample: CD4+ or CD8+ T cells sorted from blood, taken in a trial of the OX40 agonist ivuxolimab. The chain couples TRBV5-1 to TRBJ2-3, with D possibly being TRBD2 (6 bases). This receptor was identified in an adult with an advanced solid tumor such as melanoma, head and neck, liver or kidney cancer. This chain's CDR3 is CASSLGEARIADTQYF. In nucleotides, the CDR3 is TGCGCCAGCAGCTTGGGGGAGGCCCGAATCGCAGATACGCAGTATTTT.